This T cell receptor beta chain was obtained from a study of T cell responses to AZD1222 COVID-19 vaccine. Produced via immunoSEQ multiplex PCR; TCRdb's table is partial and in-frame only. This sample has about 150,000 clones; 75% to 90% occur once, and the top ten carry over 6%. With regard to this clone: An end of the junction differs from the germline gene, which may be a read error.

This TCR was sampled from an adult who had recovered from COVID-19. Sequencing was performed on peripheral blood, taken after recovery from COVID-19.

CDR3 DNA: TGTGCCAGCAGCTACGGGCAGGTGAACCCCGGGGAGCTGTTTTTT. Its protein is CASSYGQVNPGELFF. The chain recombines TRBV5-4 with TRBJ2-2, with D unclear. Germline CDR1 is SGHNT and CDR2 is YYREEE (reference sequence). The CDR3 is 15 amino acids.